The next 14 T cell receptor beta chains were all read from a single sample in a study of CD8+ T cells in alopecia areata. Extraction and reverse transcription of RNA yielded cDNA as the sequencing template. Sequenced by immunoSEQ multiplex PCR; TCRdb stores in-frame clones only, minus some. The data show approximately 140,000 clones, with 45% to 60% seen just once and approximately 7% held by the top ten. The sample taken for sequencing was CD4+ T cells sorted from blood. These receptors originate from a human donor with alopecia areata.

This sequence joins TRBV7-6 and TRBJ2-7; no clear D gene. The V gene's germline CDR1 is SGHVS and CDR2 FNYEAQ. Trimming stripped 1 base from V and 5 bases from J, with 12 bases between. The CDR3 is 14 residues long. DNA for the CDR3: TGTGCCAGCAGCTTAGGGGCACATCGGGACGAGCAGTACTTC. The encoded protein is CASSLGAHRDEQYF.

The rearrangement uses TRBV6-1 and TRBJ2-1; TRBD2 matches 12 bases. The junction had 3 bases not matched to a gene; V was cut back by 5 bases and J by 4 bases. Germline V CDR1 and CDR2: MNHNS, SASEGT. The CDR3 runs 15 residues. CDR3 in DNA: TGTGCCAGCAGTCCGACTAGCGGGAGTTACAATGAGCAGTTCTTC. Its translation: CASSPTSGSYNEQFF.

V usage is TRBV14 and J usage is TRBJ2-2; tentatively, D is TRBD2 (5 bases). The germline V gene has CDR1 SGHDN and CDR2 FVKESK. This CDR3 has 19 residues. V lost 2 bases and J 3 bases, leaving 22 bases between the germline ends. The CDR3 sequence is CASSQYIPGASGYTGELFF. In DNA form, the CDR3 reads TGTGCCAGCAGCCAATACATCCCAGGAGCGTCGGGGTACACCGGGGAGCTGTTTTTT.

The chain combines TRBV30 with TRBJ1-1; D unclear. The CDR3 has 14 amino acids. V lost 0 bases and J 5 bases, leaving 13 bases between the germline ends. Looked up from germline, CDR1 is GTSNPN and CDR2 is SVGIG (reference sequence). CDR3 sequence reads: CAWSVQRAGTEAFF. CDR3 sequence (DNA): TGTGCCTGGAGTGTACAAAGGGCCGGGACTGAAGCTTTCTTT.

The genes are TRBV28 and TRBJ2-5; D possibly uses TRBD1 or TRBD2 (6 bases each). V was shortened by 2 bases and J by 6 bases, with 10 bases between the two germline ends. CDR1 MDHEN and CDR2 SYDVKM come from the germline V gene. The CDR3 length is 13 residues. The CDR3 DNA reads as TGTGCCAGCAGTTTAATTGGGGGGCAGACCCAGTACTTC. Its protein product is CASSLIGGQTQYF.

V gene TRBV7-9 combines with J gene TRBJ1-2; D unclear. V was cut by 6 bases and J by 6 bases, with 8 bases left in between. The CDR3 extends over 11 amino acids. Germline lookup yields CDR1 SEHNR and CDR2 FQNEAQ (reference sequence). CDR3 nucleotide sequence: TGTGCCAGCAGGTTCAAGGATGGCTACACCTTC. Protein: CASRFKDGYTF.

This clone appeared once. The CDR3: CASSANGDGYTF. CDR3 DNA: TGTGCCAGCAGTGCGAACGGGGATGGCTACACCTTC. This sequence joins TRBV2 and TRBJ1-2, with no clear D. The CDR3 has 12 residues. Germline V gene data show CDR1 as SNHLY and CDR2 as FYNNEI. Between the trimmed V and J ends, which lost 4 bases and 6 bases, there was a span of 9 bases.

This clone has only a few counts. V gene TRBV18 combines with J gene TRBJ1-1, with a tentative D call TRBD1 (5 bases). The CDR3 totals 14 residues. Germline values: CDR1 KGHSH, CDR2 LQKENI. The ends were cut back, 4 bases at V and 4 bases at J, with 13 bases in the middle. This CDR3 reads CASSRTGGSTEAFF. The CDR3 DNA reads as TGTGCCAGCTCACGGACGGGGGGGAGCACTGAAGCTTTCTTT.

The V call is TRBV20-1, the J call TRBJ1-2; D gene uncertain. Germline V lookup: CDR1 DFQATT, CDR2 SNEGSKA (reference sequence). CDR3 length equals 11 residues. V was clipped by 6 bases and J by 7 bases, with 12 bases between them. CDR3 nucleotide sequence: TGCAGTGCACCAACCAGTGGTGGCTACACCTTC. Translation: CSAPTSGGYTF.

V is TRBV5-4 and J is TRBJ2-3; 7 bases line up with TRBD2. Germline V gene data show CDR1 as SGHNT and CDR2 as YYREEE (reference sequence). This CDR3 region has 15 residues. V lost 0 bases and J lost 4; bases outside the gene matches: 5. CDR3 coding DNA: TGTGCCAGCAGCTTGGGGGAGCGGGGACCAGATACGCAGTATTTT. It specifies CASSLGERGPDTQYF.

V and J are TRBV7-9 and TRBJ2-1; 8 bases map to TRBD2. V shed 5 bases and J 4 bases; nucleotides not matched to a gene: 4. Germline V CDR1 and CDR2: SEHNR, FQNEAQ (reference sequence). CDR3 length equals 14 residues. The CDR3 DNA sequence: TGTGCCAGCAGCACTAGCGGAAGATACAATGAGCAGTTCTTC. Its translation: CASSTSGRYNEQFF.

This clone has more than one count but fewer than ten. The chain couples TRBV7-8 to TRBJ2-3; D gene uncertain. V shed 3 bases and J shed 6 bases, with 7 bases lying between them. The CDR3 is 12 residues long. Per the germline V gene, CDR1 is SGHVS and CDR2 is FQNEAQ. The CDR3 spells CASSFKGDTQYF. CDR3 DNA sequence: TGTGCCAGCAGCTTCAAGGGCGATACGCAGTATTTT.

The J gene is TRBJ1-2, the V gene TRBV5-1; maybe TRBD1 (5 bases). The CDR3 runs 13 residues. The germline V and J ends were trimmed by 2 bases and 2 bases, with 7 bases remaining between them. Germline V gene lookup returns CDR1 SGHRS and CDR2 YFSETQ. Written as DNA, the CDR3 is TGCGCCAGCAGCTTCGGGGGGAACTATGGCTACACCTTC. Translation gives CASSFGGNYGYTF.

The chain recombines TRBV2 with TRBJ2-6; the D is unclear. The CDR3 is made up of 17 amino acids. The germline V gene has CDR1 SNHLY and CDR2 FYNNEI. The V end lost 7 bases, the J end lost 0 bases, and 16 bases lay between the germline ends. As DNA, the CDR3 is TGTGCCAGCACTCGAGCGAGCGTCCACTCTGGGGCCAACGTCCTGACTTTC. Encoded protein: CASTRASVHSGANVLTF.